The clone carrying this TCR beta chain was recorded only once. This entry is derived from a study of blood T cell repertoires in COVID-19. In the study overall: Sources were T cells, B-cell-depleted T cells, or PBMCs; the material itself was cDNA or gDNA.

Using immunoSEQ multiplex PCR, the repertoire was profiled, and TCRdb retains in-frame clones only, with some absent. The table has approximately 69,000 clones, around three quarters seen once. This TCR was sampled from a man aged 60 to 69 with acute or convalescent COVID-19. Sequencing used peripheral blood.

The CDR3 protein is CASSDPTATYEQYF. CDR3 DNA: TGTGCCAGCAGTGACCCGACAGCTACCTACGAGCAGTACTTC. The chain has TRBV6-1 and TRBJ2-7, with TRBD1 as a possible D gene (5 bases). The V gene's germline CDR1 is MNHNS and CDR2 SASEGT. The CDR3 has 14 residues. Between the trimmed V and J ends, which lost 3 bases and 2 bases, there was a span of 11 bases.